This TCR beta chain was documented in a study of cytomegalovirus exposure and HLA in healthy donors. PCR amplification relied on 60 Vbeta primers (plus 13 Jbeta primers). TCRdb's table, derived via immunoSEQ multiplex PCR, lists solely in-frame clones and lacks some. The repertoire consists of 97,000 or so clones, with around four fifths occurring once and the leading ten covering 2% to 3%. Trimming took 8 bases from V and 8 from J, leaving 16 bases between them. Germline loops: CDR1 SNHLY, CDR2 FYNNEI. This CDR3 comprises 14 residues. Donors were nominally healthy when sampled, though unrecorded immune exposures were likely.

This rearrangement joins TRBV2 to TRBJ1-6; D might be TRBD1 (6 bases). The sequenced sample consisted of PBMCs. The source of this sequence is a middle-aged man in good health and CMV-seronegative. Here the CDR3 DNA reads TGTGCCAGCGTCTCACAGGGTAGTGATTCACCCCTCCACTTT. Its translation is CASVSQGSDSPLHF.